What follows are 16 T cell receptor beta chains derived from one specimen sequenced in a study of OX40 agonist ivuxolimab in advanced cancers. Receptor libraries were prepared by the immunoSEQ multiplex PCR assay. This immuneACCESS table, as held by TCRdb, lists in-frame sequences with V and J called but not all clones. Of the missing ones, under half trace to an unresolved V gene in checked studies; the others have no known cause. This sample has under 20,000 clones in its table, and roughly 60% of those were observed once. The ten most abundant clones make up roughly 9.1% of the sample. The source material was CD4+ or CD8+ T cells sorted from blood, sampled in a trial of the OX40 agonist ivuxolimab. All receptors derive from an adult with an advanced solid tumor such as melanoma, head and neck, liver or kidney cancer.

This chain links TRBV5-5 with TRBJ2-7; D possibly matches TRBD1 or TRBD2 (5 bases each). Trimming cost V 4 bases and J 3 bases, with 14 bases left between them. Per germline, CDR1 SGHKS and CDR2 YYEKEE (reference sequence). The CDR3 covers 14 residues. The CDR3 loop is CASSILGDLYEQYF. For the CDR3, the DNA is TGTGCCAGCAGCATCTTGGGGGATCTCTACGAGCAGTACTTC.

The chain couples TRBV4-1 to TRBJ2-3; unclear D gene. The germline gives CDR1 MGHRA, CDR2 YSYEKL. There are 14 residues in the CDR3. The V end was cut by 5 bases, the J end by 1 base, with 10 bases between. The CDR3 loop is CASSEQQGTDTQYF. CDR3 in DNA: TGCGCCAGCAGCGAACAGCAGGGCACAGATACGCAGTATTTT.

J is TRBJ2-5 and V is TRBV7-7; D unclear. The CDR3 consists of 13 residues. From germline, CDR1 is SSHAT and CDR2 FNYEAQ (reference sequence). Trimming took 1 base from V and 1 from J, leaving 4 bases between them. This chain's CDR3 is CASSLGPQETQYF. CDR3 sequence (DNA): TGTGCCAGCAGCTTAGGCCCCCAAGAGACCCAGTACTTC.

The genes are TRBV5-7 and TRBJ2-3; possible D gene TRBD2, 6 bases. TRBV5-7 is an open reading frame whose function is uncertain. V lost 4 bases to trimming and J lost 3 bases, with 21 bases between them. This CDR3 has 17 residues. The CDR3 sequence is CASSQTTDYKATDTQYF. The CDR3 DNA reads TGTGCCAGCAGCCAGACAACGGACTACAAAGCGACAGATACGCAGTATTTT.

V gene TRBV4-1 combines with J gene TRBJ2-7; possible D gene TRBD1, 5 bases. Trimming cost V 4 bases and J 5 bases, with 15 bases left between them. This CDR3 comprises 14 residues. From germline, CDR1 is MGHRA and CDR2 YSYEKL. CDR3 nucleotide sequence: TGCGCCAGCAGCCTATTACAGGCCCGGGACGAGCAGTACTTC. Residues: CASSLLQARDEQYF.

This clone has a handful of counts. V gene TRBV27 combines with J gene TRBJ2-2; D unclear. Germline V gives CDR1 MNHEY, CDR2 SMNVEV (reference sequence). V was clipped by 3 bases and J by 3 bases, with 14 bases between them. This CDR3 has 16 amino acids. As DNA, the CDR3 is TGTGCCAGCAGTTTCTCGGGTGGTGAGGACACCGGGGAGCTGTTTTTT. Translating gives CASSFSGGEDTGELFF.

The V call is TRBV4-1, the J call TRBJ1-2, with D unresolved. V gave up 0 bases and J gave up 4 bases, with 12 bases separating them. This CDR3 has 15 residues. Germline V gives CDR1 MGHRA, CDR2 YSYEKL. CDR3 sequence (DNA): TGCGCCAGCAGCCAAGAAAGTTCGGGTTCCTATGGCTACACCTTC. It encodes CASSQESSGSYGYTF.

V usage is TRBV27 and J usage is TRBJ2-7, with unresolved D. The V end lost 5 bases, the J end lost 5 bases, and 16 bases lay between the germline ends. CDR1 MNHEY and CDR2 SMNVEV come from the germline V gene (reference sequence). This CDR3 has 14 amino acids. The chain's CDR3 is CASSPLQARDEQYF. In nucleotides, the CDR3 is TGTGCCAGCAGTCCCCTTCAGGCTAGGGACGAGCAGTACTTC.

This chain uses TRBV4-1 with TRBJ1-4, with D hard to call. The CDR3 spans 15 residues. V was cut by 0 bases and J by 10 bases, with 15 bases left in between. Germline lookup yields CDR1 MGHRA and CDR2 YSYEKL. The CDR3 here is CASSQDEGPPGKLFF. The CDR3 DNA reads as TGCGCCAGCAGCCAAGATGAGGGCCCCCCGGGAAAACTGTTTTTT.

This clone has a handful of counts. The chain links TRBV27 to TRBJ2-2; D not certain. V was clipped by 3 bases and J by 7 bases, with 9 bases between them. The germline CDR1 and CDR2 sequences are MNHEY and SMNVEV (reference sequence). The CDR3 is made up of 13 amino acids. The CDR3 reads CASSLWGIGELFF. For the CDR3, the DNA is TGTGCCAGCAGTTTGTGGGGAATCGGGGAGCTGTTTTTT.

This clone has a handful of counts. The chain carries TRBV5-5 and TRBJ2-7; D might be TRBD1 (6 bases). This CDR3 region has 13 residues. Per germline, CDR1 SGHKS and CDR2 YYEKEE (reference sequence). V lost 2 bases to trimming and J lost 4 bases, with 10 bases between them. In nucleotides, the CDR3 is TGTGCCAGCAGCTTCTCCAGGGGATACGAGCAGTACTTC. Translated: CASSFSRGYEQYF.

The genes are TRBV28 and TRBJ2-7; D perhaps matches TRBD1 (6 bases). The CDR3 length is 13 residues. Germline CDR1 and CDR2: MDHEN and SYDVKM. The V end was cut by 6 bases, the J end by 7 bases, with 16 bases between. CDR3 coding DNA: TGTGCCAGCAGCGTAGGCCAGGGGTTTGAGCAGTACTTC. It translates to CASSVGQGFEQYF.

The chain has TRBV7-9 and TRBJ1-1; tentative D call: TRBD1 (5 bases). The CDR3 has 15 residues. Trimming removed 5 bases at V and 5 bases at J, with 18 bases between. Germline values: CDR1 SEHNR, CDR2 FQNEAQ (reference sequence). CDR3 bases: TGTGCCAGCAGCCCTTTTGGGGGGAGAACGACTGAAGCTTTCTTT. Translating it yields CASSPFGGRTTEAFF.

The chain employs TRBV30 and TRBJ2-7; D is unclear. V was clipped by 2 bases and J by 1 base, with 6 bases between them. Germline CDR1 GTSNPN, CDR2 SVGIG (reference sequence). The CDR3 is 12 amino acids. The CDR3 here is CAWSTQSYEQYF. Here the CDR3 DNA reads TGTGCCTGGAGTACCCAATCCTACGAGCAGTACTTC.

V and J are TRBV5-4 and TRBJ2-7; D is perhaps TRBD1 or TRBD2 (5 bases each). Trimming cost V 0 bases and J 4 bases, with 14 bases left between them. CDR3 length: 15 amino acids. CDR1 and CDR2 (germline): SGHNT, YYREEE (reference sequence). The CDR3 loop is CASSLAPGRGYEQYF. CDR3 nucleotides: TGTGCCAGCAGCTTGGCCCCAGGGAGAGGGTACGAGCAGTACTTC.

This CDR3 is CASSYGGLTYEQYF. DNA for the CDR3: TGTGCCAGCAGTTACGGGGGCCTGACCTACGAGCAGTACTTC. This rearrangement joins TRBV6-9 to TRBJ2-7; D possibly matches TRBD1 or TRBD2 (6 bases each). The V and J ends lost 3 bases and 2 bases respectively, with 11 bases between them. Germline V gene sequence: CDR1 MNHGY, CDR2 SVAAGI. This CDR3 has 14 amino acids.